Listed below are T cell receptor beta chains from one sample, sequenced in a study of identical twins. A single record per CDR3 protein comes from TCRdb applying MiXCR to the 5' RACE reads. Of 500,000 or so distinct CDR3 sequences in the sample, roughly an eighth are singletons; the top ten hold around 0.98%. The same data also contributed to another study, on yellow fever vaccine responses in identical twins.

The sequenced sample consisted of CD4+ T cells sorted from blood. The receptors come from a woman in her late teens or twenties in good health. Each CDR3 is given with its conserved first and last residue. Each record gives: J gene, clone size, V gene, D gene, CDR3 length, CDR3 protein. D genes are given only for firm matches. Clone size is stated in some rows and not others, as once, few, many or a class when expanded.

>TRBJ2-1|few|TRBV20-1|.|11
CSAPRYNEQFF
>TRBJ2-5|few|TRBV4-2|.|16
CASSQGLVGGKETQYF
>TRBJ2-4|few|TRBV20-1|TRBD2|15
CSARDVERGENIQYF
>TRBJ2-4|.|TRBV28|TRBD2|15
CASSKRTSGSNIQYF
>TRBJ2-3|few|TRBV20-1|TRBD2|15
CSARRGTSGTDTQYF
>TRBJ2-7|.|TRBV20-1|TRBD1|14
CSARFPGQRYEQYF
>TRBJ2-3|few|TRBV20-1|.|14
CSASLAPRTDTQYF
>TRBJ2-7|few|TRBV15|TRBD1|14
CATSFGTGPSEQYF
>TRBJ2-1|many|TRBV2|TRBD1|16
CASSAIWDRDYNEQFF
>TRBJ2-5|many|TRBV3-1|.|15
CASSQDLAGEETQYF
>TRBJ1-6|.|TRBV3-1|.|14
CASSQGHWDSPLHF
>TRBJ2-1|.|TRBV4-1|.|18
CASSQEYGTPSSYNEQFF
>TRBJ2-2|.|TRBV6-2/TRBV6-3|.|14
CASSRTVTTGELFF
>TRBJ2-1|.|TRBV27|TRBD1|12
CASSNRGHEQFF
>TRBJ2-7|.|TRBV12-3/TRBV12-4|.|14
CASSLDLNLYEQYF
>TRBJ2-2|few|TRBV3-1|.|14
CASSRTGYTGELFF
>TRBJ2-6|.|TRBV27|TRBD1|18
CASSSTGQGSSGANVLTF
>TRBJ2-7|few|TRBV7-8|.|14
CASSSRTDPYEQYF
>TRBJ2-1|.|TRBV19|.|15
CASSTGGAGPNEQFF
>TRBJ2-7|many|TRBV28|.|15
CASSLGGTVVREQYF
>TRBJ2-1|.|TRBV18|.|14
CASSPQQNYNEQFF
>TRBJ2-5|few|TRBV5-1|.|15
CASSLMGGPTETQYF
>TRBJ2-6|.|TRBV11-2|.|15
CVPSGEWSGANVLTF
>TRBJ2-1|many|TRBV20-1|TRBD2|18
CSARRFGSGRHLDNEQFF
>TRBJ2-7|few|TRBV20-1|.|14
CSASPGQGIYEQYF
>TRBJ2-2|few|TRBV20-1|TRBD2|16
CSAPMLSSGSTGELFF
>TRBJ2-5|many|TRBV15|TRBD1|14
CATSSGQGSETQYF
>TRBJ2-2|few|TRBV12-3/TRBV12-4|.|17
CASSSLIRRMDTGELFF
>TRBJ2-3|.|TRBV20-1|.|11
CSAESGDTQYF
>TRBJ1-1|few|TRBV11-2|.|13
CASSFQEYTEAFF
>TRBJ2-5|.|TRBV19|.|16
CASSMGSAVLQETQYF
>TRBJ2-1|.|TRBV2|TRBD2|15
CASSPETSGISEQFF
>TRBJ1-1|.|TRBV12-3/TRBV12-4|.|13
CASRREANTEAFF
>TRBJ2-5|.|TRBV6-2/TRBV6-3|.|12
CASSKTEKTQYF
>TRBJ2-4|few|TRBV4-3|.|15
CASSIFRGAKNIQYF
>TRBJ2-5|.|TRBV7-9|.|14
CASSSPTGLETQYF
>TRBJ2-7|.|TRBV3-1|.|14
CASSQVTGPYEQYF
>TRBJ2-3|few|TRBV10-3|TRBD2|15
CAISEPAGVTDTQYF
>TRBJ1-1|few|TRBV6-1|.|11
CATGIDTEAFF
>TRBJ2-1|.|TRBV12-3/TRBV12-4|TRBD2|18
CTSCLGIPGLAGDNEQFF
>TRBJ2-5|few|TRBV7-9|.|13
CASSFVQQETQYF
>TRBJ2-7|few|TRBV29-1|.|12
CSVAYSSYEQYF
>TRBJ2-2|.|TRBV5-1|TRBD2|15
CASSLAGINTGELFF
>TRBJ2-3|many|TRBV7-2|.|15
CASSQRSTSTDTQYF
>TRBJ2-3|few|TRBV6-5|TRBD1|16
CASSYLGTGLGDTQYF
>TRBJ2-7|few|TRBV5-1|TRBD1|14
CASSLGRQGGEQYF